These T cell receptor beta chains were read from a single sample in a study of Ad26.COV2.S vaccination and SARS-CoV-2 variants. Clones were read by immunoSEQ multiplex PCR, and TCRdb kept only the in-frame ones, dropping some. The sample shows 410,000 or so clones, approximately 90% of them seen only once. This sample comprised peripheral blood, obtained in a trial of Ad26.COV2.S vaccine versus placebo. The receptors stem from a person between 18 and 65 years old who received the Ad26.COV2.S COVID-19 vaccine or a placebo. Both conserved end residues are part of each CDR3. D genes are given only for firm matches. The listing skips clone size in some rows; elsewhere it reads once, few, many or a size class.

size: NA; V: TRBV7-9; D: TRBD2; J: TRBJ2-2; CDR3: CASRGANTGELFF; DNA: TGTGCCAGCCGGGGGGCGAACACCGGGGAGCTGTTTTTT
size: NA; V: TRBV7-2; D: TRBD1; J: TRBJ1-6; CDR3: CASSLGTGTNSPLHF; DNA: TGTGCCAGCAGCTTAGGGACAGGGACGAATTCACCCCTCCACTTT
size: NA; V: TRBV28; D: TRBD1; J: TRBJ1-6; CDR3: CASSLGTGPYNSPLHF; DNA: TGTGCCAGCAGTTTAGGGACAGGACCCTATAATTCACCCCTCCACTTT
size: NA; V: TRBV7-8; D: NA; J: TRBJ2-3; CDR3: CASSLPDRARTSTDTQYF; DNA: TGTGCCAGCAGCTTACCGGACCGGGCGAGGACTAGCACAGATACGCAGTATTTT
size: NA; V: TRBV4-1; D: NA; J: TRBJ2-1; CDR3: CASSQNNEQFF; DNA: TGCGCCAGCAGCCAAAATAATGAGCAGTTCTTC
size: NA; V: TRBV12-3/TRBV12-4; D: NA; J: TRBJ1-4; CDR3: CASSPTGWALFF; DNA: TGTGCCAGCAGCCCCACGGGGTGGGCACTGTTTTTT
size: NA; V: TRBV7-2; D: NA; J: TRBJ2-5; CDR3: CASSPRARLETQYF; DNA: TGTGCCAGCAGCCCTCGCGCCCGGTTGGAGACCCAGTACTTC
size: few; V: TRBV4-3; D: NA; J: TRBJ1-4; CDR3: CASSQAPPTANEKLFF; DNA: TGCGCCAGCAGCCAAGCCCCCCCCACGGCCAATGAAAAACTGTTTTTT
size: NA; V: TRBV7-7; D: TRBD1; J: TRBJ1-4; CDR3: CASSPGDRTTNEKLFF; DNA: TGTGCTAGCAGCCCCGGGGACAGAACAACTAATGAAAAACTGTTTTTT
size: NA; V: TRBV7-9; D: NA; J: TRBJ1-1; CDR3: CASSTGLTEAFF; DNA: TGTGCCAGCAGCACAGGGTTAACTGAAGCTTTCTTT
size: once; V: TRBV9; D: NA; J: TRBJ2-3; CDR3: CASSVEIGGADTQYF; DNA: TGTGCCAGCAGCGTAGAGATAGGAGGGGCAGATACGCAGTATTTT
size: NA; V: TRBV12-3/TRBV12-4; D: NA; J: TRBJ2-3; CDR3: CASSPPFSDTQYF; DNA: TGTGCCAGCAGTCCCCCCTTCTCAGATACGCAGTATTTT
size: NA; V: TRBV20-1; D: NA; J: TRBJ2-7; CDR3: CSAASREQYF; DNA: TGCAGTGCCGCCTCGAGGGAGCAGTACTTC
size: NA; V: TRBV4-3; D: NA; J: TRBJ2-5; CDR3: CASSQDPGRWGGETQYF; DNA: TGCGCCAGCAGCCAAGATCCCGGCCGGTGGGGTGGGGAGACCCAGTACTTC
size: NA; V: TRBV7-6; D: NA; J: TRBJ1-1; CDR3: CASRLQSNTEAFF; DNA: TGTGCCAGCAGATTACAGTCGAACACTGAAGCTTTCTTT
size: NA; V: TRBV28; D: TRBD2; J: TRBJ2-7; CDR3: CASLQRGLSYEQYF; DNA: TGTGCCAGCCTTCAGCGGGGCCTCTCCTACGAGCAGTACTTC
size: NA; V: TRBV5-1; D: NA; J: TRBJ1-1; CDR3: CASGGPGEVTEAFF; DNA: TGCGCCAGCGGGGGCCCAGGGGAAGTCACTGAAGCTTTCTTT
size: NA; V: TRBV5-5; D: NA; J: TRBJ1-2; CDR3: CASSLGLADYGYTF; DNA: TGTGCCAGCAGCTTGGGGCTCGCTGACTATGGCTACACCTTC
size: NA; V: TRBV28; D: TRBD1; J: TRBJ2-2; CDR3: CASIDSGGAGELFF; DNA: TGTGCCAGCATCGATTCAGGGGGTGCCGGGGAGCTGTTTTTT
size: NA; V: TRBV30; D: NA; J: TRBJ1-1; CDR3: CAWSVPVWGVNTEAFF; DNA: TGTGCCTGGAGTGTACCAGTCTGGGGAGTGAACACTGAAGCTTTCTTT
size: NA; V: TRBV7-2; D: TRBD1; J: TRBJ1-5; CDR3: CASSLALDRSQHF; DNA: TGTGCCAGCAGCCTAGCCCTGGACAGGTCCCAGCATTTT
size: NA; V: TRBV5-5; D: TRBD1; J: TRBJ1-3; CDR3: CASSFRSYGTVKGNTIYF; DNA: TGTGCCAGCAGCTTTCGAAGCTACGGGACAGTTAAAGGAAACACCATATATTTT
size: NA; V: TRBV4-3; D: NA; J: TRBJ2-7; CDR3: CASSQDSAGTYEQYF; DNA: TGCGCCAGCAGCCAAGATTCGGCAGGGACCTACGAGCAGTACTTC
size: NA; V: TRBV27; D: NA; J: TRBJ2-3; CDR3: CASSSGDTQYF; DNA: TGTGCCAGCAGTTCTGGAGATACGCAGTATTTT
size: NA; V: TRBV14; D: NA; J: TRBJ1-1; CDR3: CASSQGTVATEAFF; DNA: TGTGCCAGCAGCCAAGGCACCGTAGCCACTGAAGCTTTCTTT
size: NA; V: TRBV7-9; D: NA; J: TRBJ1-1; CDR3: CASSLGAGTPQAFF; DNA: TGTGCCAGCAGCTTAGGGGCTGGGACACCACAAGCTTTCTTT
size: NA; V: TRBV5-1; D: TRBD1; J: TRBJ1-4; CDR3: CASSFLGTGNEKLFF; DNA: TGCGCCAGCAGCTTCCTCGGGACAGGGAATGAAAAACTGTTTTTT
size: NA; V: TRBV30; D: NA; J: TRBJ2-7; CDR3: CAWHRDSYEQYF; DNA: TGTGCCTGGCACAGGGACTCCTACGAGCAGTACTTC
size: NA; V: TRBV28; D: NA; J: TRBJ1-2; CDR3: CASRGRSSYGYTF; DNA: TGTGCCAGCAGGGGGAGAAGCTCCTATGGCTACACCTTC
size: NA; V: TRBV5-1; D: NA; J: TRBJ2-3; CDR3: CASSSWSGSTDTQYF; DNA: TGCGCCAGCAGCTCTTGGTCGGGGAGCACAGATACGCAGTATTTT
size: NA; V: TRBV27; D: NA; J: TRBJ2-7; CDR3: CASSPPGYEQYF; DNA: TGTGCCAGCAGTCCACCAGGCTACGAGCAGTACTTC
size: NA; V: TRBV27; D: NA; J: TRBJ1-2; CDR3: CASSPWGGLPGDYGYTF; DNA: TGTGCCAGCAGTCCCTGGGGGGGTCTTCCCGGGGACTATGGCTACACCTTC